The 28 T cell receptor beta chains below all came from one sample that was sequenced in a study of PD-1 blockade in classical Hodgkin lymphoma (dated by TCRdb to about 2020). Libraries were constructed by the immunoSEQ multiplex PCR assay. TCRdb limited this immuneACCESS table to in-frame rearrangements with V and J called. A share of clones is missing; checked studies link under half to unresolved V genes, and the rest is unexplained. The table for this sample lists roughly 28,000 clones; over 75% of them were counted only once. Together, the top ten hold about a fifth of the sample. Interpreted using the paper, the time point label stands for: cycle 4 day 1 (C4D1), after 5 to 7 weeks of nivolumab. Relapse after autologous stem cell transplantation had occurred in all trial patients, and cohorts A, B and C were distinguished by prior brentuximab vedotin exposure. Here the sequenced sample was peripheral blood mononuclear cells (PBMCs), taken before the fourth cycle of nivolumab. The receptors were gathered from a human donor with classical Hodgkin lymphoma.

The rearrangement links TRBV11-2 to TRBJ2-7; 9 nucleotides agree with TRBD1. V shed 5 bases and J 3 bases; nucleotides not matched to a gene: 11. CDR1 and CDR2 from the germline V gene are SGHAT and FQNNGV. The CDR3 runs 16 residues. In DNA form, the CDR3 reads TGTGCCAGCAGCCCACTTACCGGGACAGGGTACTACGAGCAGTACTTC. This gives the protein CASSPLTGTGYYEQYF.

This clone qualifies as medium-sized. The chain employs TRBV7-9 and TRBJ2-3, with 7 bases that match TRBD2. This CDR3 contains 15 residues. Germline CDR1 is SEHNR and CDR2 is FQNEAQ (reference sequence). V shed 3 bases and J 1 base; nucleotides not matched to a gene: 4. The CDR3 DNA follows: TGTGCCAGCAGCTTCCAGCGGGGACGCACAGATACGCAGTATTTT. Protein product: CASSFQRGRTDTQYF.

This sequence joins TRBV7-8 and TRBJ2-7, with D unclear. In germline, CDR1 is SGHVS, CDR2 FQNEAQ. V lost 4 bases to trimming and J lost 1 base, with 8 bases between them. The CDR3 totals 13 residues. Written as DNA, the CDR3 is TGTGCCAGCAGCTCCCTAGGGTCCTACGAGCAGTACTTC. It codes for CASSSLGSYEQYF.

In regard to this clone: Relative to the germline gene, one junction end is altered; a read error may explain this. The CDR3 sequence: CASSLTGPDTQYF. For the CDR3, the DNA is TGTGCTAGCAGCTTAACGGGGCCAGATACGCAGTATTTT. The chain combines TRBV7-7 with TRBJ2-3; D is perhaps TRBD1 or TRBD2 (5 bases each). The CDR3 covers 13 residues. Germline values: CDR1 SSHAT, CDR2 FNYEAQ (reference sequence). The variable domain in full, with the rest retrieved from reference TRBV7-7 and TRBJ2-3, is GAGVSQSPRYKVTKRGQDVTLRCDPISSHATLYWYQQALGQGPEFLTYFNYEAQPDKSGLPSDRFSAERPEGSISTLTIQRTEQRDSAMYRCASSLTGPDTQYFGPGTRLTVL.

The genes are TRBV5-6 and TRBJ2-1; D is undetermined. The CDR3 contains 13 residues. CDR1 is SGHDT and CDR2 is YYEEEE in the germline V gene. Trimming pared 1 base from V and 3 bases from J, leaving 5 bases between. The CDR3 protein is CASSLSSYNEQFF. The CDR3 region has the DNA TGTGCCAGCAGCTTGTCTAGCTACAATGAGCAGTTCTTC.

The V call is TRBV2, the J call TRBJ2-3; 8 bases align to TRBD2. The V gene's germline CDR1 is SNHLY and CDR2 FYNNEI. V was clipped by 8 bases and J by 3 bases; unmatched bases: 4. The CDR3 spans 13 residues. CDR3 amino acids: CASRAGVTDTQYF. Here the CDR3 DNA reads TGTGCCAGCCGAGCGGGGGTTACAGATACGCAGTATTTT.

The chain joins TRBV13 to TRBJ2-5; TRBD2 matches 9 bases. J lost 2 bases, V lost 5 bases, and 9 bases had no gene match. CDR3 length: 16 residues. CDR1 is PRHDT and CDR2 is FYEKMQ in the germline V gene (reference sequence). The CDR3 bases are TGTGCCAGCAGCCGGGAGGAGCGGGGGGAACAAGAGACCCAGTACTTC. Translation gives CASSREERGEQETQYF. Drawing the rest from reference TRBV13 and TRBJ2-5, the complete variable domain is AAGVIQSPRHLIKEKRETATLKCYPIPRHDTVYWYQQGPGQDPQFLISFYEKMQSDKGSIPDRFSAQQFSDYHSELNMSSLELGDSALYFCASSREERGEQETQYFGPGTRLLVL.

V and J are TRBV7-9 and TRBJ1-1; D call uncertain. The germline gives CDR1 SEHNR, CDR2 FQNEAQ (reference sequence). Between the trimmed V and J ends, which lost 0 bases and 7 bases, there was a span of 12 bases. CDR3 length: 14 amino acids. The CDR3: CASSLAVRGNEAFF. CDR3 DNA sequence: TGTGCCAGCAGCTTAGCTGTGCGAGGGAATGAAGCTTTCTTT.

The rearrangement uses TRBV28 and TRBJ2-3; 16 bases agree with TRBD2. The junction had 14 bases not matched to a gene; V was cut back by 4 bases and J by 4 bases. CDR1 MDHEN and CDR2 SYDVKM come from the germline V gene. The CDR3 runs to 20 residues. The CDR3 loop is CASSSPGLAGGPVISDTQYF. The CDR3 DNA follows: TGTGCCAGCAGTTCCCCGGGACTAGCGGGGGGGCCAGTAATTTCAGATACGCAGTATTTT.

The chain is built from TRBV9 and TRBJ2-3, with TRBD2 matching 11 bases. This CDR3 region has 16 residues. V was pared by 2 bases and J by 0 bases, with 2 bases of the junction left unmatched. Germline assignment: CDR1 SGDLS and CDR2 YYNGEE. The DNA for the CDR3 is TGTGCCAGCAGCGTCTCTAGCGGGGGGAGCACAGATACGCAGTATTTT. This codes for CASSVSSGGSTDTQYF.

Comments on this clone: The junction departs from the called germline gene at one end, perhaps through a read error. The CDR3 loop reads CASNLQGIGNTIYF. Here the CDR3 DNA reads TGTGCCAGCAACTTACAGGGCATCGGAAACACCATATATTTT. The chain couples TRBV7-9 to TRBJ1-3; tentative D call: TRBD1 (6 bases). From germline, CDR1 is SEHNR and CDR2 FQNEAQ (reference sequence). The CDR3 contains 14 residues.

The chain carries TRBV19 and TRBJ1-2; D perhaps matches TRBD1 (5 bases). Looked up from germline, CDR1 is LNHDA and CDR2 is SQIVND (reference sequence). V lost 8 bases to trimming and J lost 8 bases, with 15 bases between them. This CDR3 region has 12 residues. The CDR3 sequence: CASGQGIGGYTF. CDR3 nucleotide sequence: TGTGCCAGTGGGCAGGGAATAGGGGGCTACACCTTC.

The rearrangement joins TRBV2 to TRBJ2-7; D is unclear. This CDR3 has 12 residues. V gave up 7 bases and J gave up 1 base, with 8 bases separating them. Germline V CDR1 and CDR2: SNHLY, FYNNEI. The CDR3 loop reads CASKTDSYEQYF. The CDR3 DNA is TGTGCCAGCAAGACGGATTCCTACGAGCAGTACTTC.

This sequence joins TRBV5-1 and TRBJ2-5; TRBD2 might be the D (6 bases). The CDR3 covers 16 residues. V lost 1 base and J lost 3, with 16 bases in between. Germline V lookup: CDR1 SGHRS, CDR2 YFSETQ. The DNA of the CDR3 is TGCGCCAGCAGCTTGACTAGCAGACCACAGAAAGAGACCCAGTACTTC. Amino acids: CASSLTSRPQKETQYF.

The genes are TRBV6-1 and TRBJ2-7; 9 bases line up with TRBD1. The J segment lost 1 base and the V segment lost 10 bases, leaving 5 bases of the junction unmatched. CDR1 is MNHNS and CDR2 is SASEGT in the germline V gene. The CDR3 contains 13 residues. In DNA form, the CDR3 reads TGTGCCACCGGACAGGGGCAATCCTACGAGCAGTACTTC. Translation gives CATGQGQSYEQYF.

V gene TRBV10-1 combines with J gene TRBJ1-2; D is unclear. Germline V gene data show CDR1 as WNHNN and CDR2 as SYGVQD (reference sequence). Deletions cut 3 bases from V and 4 bases from J, with 15 bases between. This CDR3 region has 15 residues. The CDR3 spells CASSDFEAAAYGYTF. CDR3 in DNA: TGCGCCAGCAGTGACTTTGAGGCGGCAGCCTATGGCTACACCTTC.

The V gene is TRBV4-2, the J gene TRBJ2-2; 7 bases align to TRBD1. CDR1 is LGHNA and CDR2 is YNFKEQ in the germline V gene. This CDR3 comprises 15 residues. Germline trimming cut 6 bases from V and 6 bases from J; bases unmatched to any gene: 10. The CDR3: CASRHRGFWPGELFF. In DNA form, the CDR3 reads TGTGCCAGCAGGCACAGGGGTTTTTGGCCCGGGGAGCTGTTTTTT.

V gene TRBV6-1 combines with J gene TRBJ2-7; D remains ambiguous. Trimming removed 2 bases from V and 3 bases from J, with 17 bases in between. Germline V gene lookup returns CDR1 MNHNS and CDR2 SASEGT. There are 16 residues in the CDR3. The CDR3 region is CASSEYFLEDGYEQYF. The DNA of the CDR3 is TGTGCCAGCAGTGAATATTTCCTCGAAGACGGCTACGAGCAGTACTTC.

The rearrangement uses TRBV7-2 and TRBJ2-7, with D possibly being TRBD1 or TRBD2 (6 bases each). Trimming removed 0 bases at V and 3 bases at J, with 12 bases between. The CDR3 has 15 amino acids. The V gene's germline CDR1 is SGHTA and CDR2 FQGNSA. For the CDR3, the DNA is TGTGCCAGCAGCTTAGCCGGGGGACACCACTACGAGCAGTACTTC. It yields the protein CASSLAGGHHYEQYF.

The chain joins TRBV7-9 to TRBJ2-3, with D possibly matching TRBD1 (5 bases). Trimming took 11 bases from V and 5 from J, leaving 14 bases between them. Germline CDR1 is SEHNR and CDR2 is FQNEAQ (reference sequence). The CDR3 has 12 residues. The CDR3 nucleotides are TGTGCCCAAGGGGCAGGCATAGATACGCAGTATTTT. This encodes CAQGAGIDTQYF. The variable domain in full, with the rest retrieved from reference TRBV7-9 and TRBJ2-3, is DTGVSQNPRHKITKRGQNVTFRCDPISEHNRLYWYRQTLGQGPEFLTYFQNEAQLEKSRLLSDRFSAERPKGSFSTLEIQRTEQGDSAMYLCAQGAGIDTQYFGPGTRLTVL.

In DNA, the CDR3 is TGTGCCAGCAGCCTTAACAGGGAGCTCCGCCTTTACCTCTATGGCTACACCTTC. Translation gives CASSLNRELRLYLYGYTF. This sequence joins TRBV7-2 and TRBJ1-2; weak D call: TRBD1 (6 bases). V was clipped by 5 bases and J by 4 bases, with 26 bases between them. CDR3 size: 18 residues. Germline assignment: CDR1 SGHTA and CDR2 FQGNSA.

The rearrangement joins TRBV5-1 to TRBJ2-7, with TRBD2 identical over 7 bases. Germline V lookup: CDR1 SGHRS, CDR2 YFSETQ. The CDR3 loop spans 15 amino acids. Trimming at V came to 1 base and at J to 2 bases, leaving 6 bases not matched to a gene. This CDR3 is CASSLRGDRAYEQYF. For the CDR3, the DNA is TGCGCCAGCAGCTTGCGGGGGGATAGGGCCTACGAGCAGTACTTC.

CDR3 loop: CASSESKTGGIKLGYEQYF. CDR3 DNA sequence: TGCGCCAGCAGTGAGTCTAAGACAGGGGGAATCAAATTAGGCTACGAGCAGTACTTC. V usage is TRBV10-1 and J usage is TRBJ2-7, with 9 bases aligning to TRBD1. There are 19 residues in the CDR3. The J segment lost 3 bases and the V segment lost 0 bases, leaving 15 bases of the junction unmatched. Germline-derived CDR1 and CDR2 are WNHNN and SYGVQD (reference sequence).

The table lists this clone with a count of one. V usage is TRBV11-2 and J usage is TRBJ2-7, with D hard to call. V gave up 5 bases and J gave up 5 bases, with 13 bases separating them. CDR3 length: 13 amino acids. In germline, CDR1 is SGHAT, CDR2 FQNNGV. CDR3 bases: TGTGCCAGCAGCCCATCCTCCTGGGACGAGCAGTACTTC. It specifies CASSPSSWDEQYF.

The chain couples TRBV11-2 to TRBJ1-1, with a tentative D call TRBD1 (6 bases). V lost 6 bases and J lost 6, with 17 bases in between. This CDR3 is 14 amino acids long. The germline gives CDR1 SGHAT, CDR2 FQNNGV. The chain's CDR3 is CASRFITGRPEAFF. In DNA form, the CDR3 reads TGTGCCAGCAGATTCATTACAGGGCGCCCTGAAGCTTTCTTT. The variable domain in full, completed from reference TRBV11-2 and TRBJ1-1, reads EAGVAQSPRYKIIEKRQSVAFWCNPISGHATLYWYQQILGQGPKLLIQFQNNGVVDDSQLPKDRFSAERLKGVDSTLKIQPAKLEDSAVYLCASRFITGRPEAFFGQGTRLTVV.

This clone was detected once. The chain has TRBV5-6 and TRBJ2-3; maybe TRBD2 (7 bases). The V gene lost 3 bases and the J gene lost 4 bases, with 15 bases spanning the gap. In germline, CDR1 is SGHDT, CDR2 YYEEEE. The CDR3 consists of 15 residues. DNA of the CDR3: TGTGCCAGCAGCTGGAGGGGGGGCGGCTCAGATACGCAGTATTTT. Its protein is CASSWRGGGSDTQYF.

This clone has more than one count but fewer than ten. This chain joins TRBV4-1 and TRBJ1-2; D is ambiguous. Per the germline V gene, CDR1 is MGHRA and CDR2 is YSYEKL. Between the trimmed V and J ends, which lost 0 bases and 6 bases, there was a span of 8 bases. This CDR3 region has 13 residues. CDR3 amino acids: CASSQERVDGYTF. CDR3 bases: TGCGCCAGCAGCCAAGAACGGGTTGATGGCTACACCTTC.

This clone was seen a few times. The chain uses TRBV27 and TRBJ2-7, with D possibly TRBD1 on 6 matching bases. V was cut by 9 bases and J by 6 bases, with 24 bases left in between. CDR3 length: 15 amino acids. Germline values: CDR1 MNHEY, CDR2 SMNVEV (reference sequence). The CDR3 sequence is CARGQRGIIHREQYF. DNA for the CDR3: TGTGCCAGGGGACAACGGGGCATCATCCACCGCGAGCAGTACTTC.